The clone carrying this T cell receptor (beta chain) has a single count. Antigen specificity is unknown. Data came from immunoSEQ multiplex PCR; TCRdb stores just in-frame clones and leaves some out. The sample lists about 78,000 clones, 84% occurring once. V was pared by 5 bases and J by 0 bases, with 11 bases between. This CDR3 region has 15 residues. The germline CDR1 and CDR2 sequences are SEHNR and FQNEAQ (reference sequence). Peripheral blood came from all dose cohorts at three timepoints. The data stem from a study of OX40 agonist ivuxolimab in advanced cancers. Whole-study findings and limits: Expanded peripheral T cell antigen specificity was not determined.

The chain has TRBV7-9 and TRBJ1-3; a weak D match, TRBD1 (6 bases). The clonotype originates from an adult with an advanced solid tumor such as melanoma, head and neck, liver or kidney cancer. Sequencing was performed on CD4+ or CD8+ T cells sorted from blood, taken in a trial of the OX40 agonist ivuxolimab. The CDR3 loop is CASSEQGLSGNTIYF. In DNA form, the CDR3 reads TGTGCCAGCAGCGAACAGGGTCTCTCTGGAAACACCATATATTTT.